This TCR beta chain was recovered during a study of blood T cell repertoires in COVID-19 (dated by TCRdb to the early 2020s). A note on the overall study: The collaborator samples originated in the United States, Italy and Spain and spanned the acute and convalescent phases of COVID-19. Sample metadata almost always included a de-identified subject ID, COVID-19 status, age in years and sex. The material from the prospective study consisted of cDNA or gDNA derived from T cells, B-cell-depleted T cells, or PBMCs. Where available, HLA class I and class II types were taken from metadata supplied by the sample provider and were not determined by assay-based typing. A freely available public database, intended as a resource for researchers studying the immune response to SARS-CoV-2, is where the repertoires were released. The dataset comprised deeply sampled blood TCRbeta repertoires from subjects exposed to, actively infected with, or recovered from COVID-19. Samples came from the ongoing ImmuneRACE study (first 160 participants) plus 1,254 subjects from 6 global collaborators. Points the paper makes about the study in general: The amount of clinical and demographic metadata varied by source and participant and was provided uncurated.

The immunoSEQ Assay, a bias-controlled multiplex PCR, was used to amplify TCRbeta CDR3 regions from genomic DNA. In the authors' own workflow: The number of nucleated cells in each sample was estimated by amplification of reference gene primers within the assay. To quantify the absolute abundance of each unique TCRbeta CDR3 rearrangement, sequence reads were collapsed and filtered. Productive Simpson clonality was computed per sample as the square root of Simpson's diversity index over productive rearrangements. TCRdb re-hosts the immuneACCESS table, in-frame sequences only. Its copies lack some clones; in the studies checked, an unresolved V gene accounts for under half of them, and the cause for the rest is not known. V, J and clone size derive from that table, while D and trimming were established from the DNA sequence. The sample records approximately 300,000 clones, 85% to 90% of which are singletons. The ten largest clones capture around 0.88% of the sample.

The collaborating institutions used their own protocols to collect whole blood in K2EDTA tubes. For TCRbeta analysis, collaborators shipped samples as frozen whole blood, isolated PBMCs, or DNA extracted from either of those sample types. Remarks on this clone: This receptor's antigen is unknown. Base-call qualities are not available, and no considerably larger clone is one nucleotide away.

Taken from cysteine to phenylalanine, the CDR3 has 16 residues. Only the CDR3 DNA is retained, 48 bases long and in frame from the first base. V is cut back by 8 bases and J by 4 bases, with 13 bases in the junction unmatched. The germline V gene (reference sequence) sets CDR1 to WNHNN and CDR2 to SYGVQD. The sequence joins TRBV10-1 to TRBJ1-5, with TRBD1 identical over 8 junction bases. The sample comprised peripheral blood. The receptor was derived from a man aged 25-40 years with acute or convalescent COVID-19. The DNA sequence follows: TGCGCCAGCGTGCTGGCAGGGGGCGTTCTGAATCAGCCCCAGCATTTT. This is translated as CASVLAGGVLNQPQHF.